Below are 2 T cell receptor beta chains sequenced from a single sample in a study of cytomegalovirus exposure and HLA in healthy donors. This PCR relied on a set of 60 Vbeta primers and 13 Jbeta primers. Measured with immunoSEQ multiplex PCR; TCRdb has only the in-frame clones, and not every one. The profile covers 90,000 to 120,000 clones, with roughly three fifths appearing a single time and less than 4.5% taken by the ten largest. Sequenced: PBMCs. Every receptor here comes from a man under 40 in good health and CMV-seropositive.

The chain uses TRBV5-6 and TRBJ2-2; TRBD1 matches at 7 bases. CDR1 SGHDT and CDR2 YYEEEE come from the germline V gene. Trimming at V came to 4 bases and at J to 8 bases, leaving 14 bases not matched to a gene. The length of the CDR3 is 16 residues. CDR3 amino acids: CASSLTLTGYLGELFF. CDR3 DNA: TGTGCCAGCAGCCTAACCTTGACAGGGTACTTGGGGGAGCTGTTTTTT.

The chain joins TRBV4-1 to TRBJ1-4; 8 bases are shared with TRBD1. This CDR3 region has 16 residues. J was trimmed by 0 bases and V by 3 bases; bases with no gene match: 3. Germline CDR1 is MGHRA and CDR2 is YSYEKL. CDR3 region: CASSQPQGATNEKLFF. In DNA, the CDR3 is TGCGCCAGCAGCCAGCCACAGGGGGCAACTAATGAAAAACTGTTTTTT.